A single sample gave rise to the 23 T cell receptor beta chains below, sequenced in a study of cytomegalovirus exposure and HLA in healthy donors. It was with 60 Vbeta and 13 Jbeta primers that the PCR ran. Here immunoSEQ multiplex PCR was the method, and the copy in TCRdb shows in-frame clones only, minus some. The repertoire holds more than 100,000 clones, with roughly 14% as singletons. The sample consisted of PBMCs. The receptors come from a woman aged 18-30 years in good health and CMV-seronegative.

This rearrangement joins TRBV6-5 to TRBJ2-2; 12 positions agree with TRBD1. The CDR3 contains 15 residues. The junction had 3 bases not matched to a gene; V was cut back by 5 bases and J by 5 bases. CDR1 and CDR2 (germline): MNHEY, SVGAGI. The CDR3 region is CASSMGQGATGELFF. CDR3 coding DNA: TGTGCCAGCAGTATGGGACAGGGGGCGACCGGGGAGCTGTTTTTT.

This clone appeared a few times. This chain connects TRBV11-2 to TRBJ2-7, with a weak D call TRBD2 (7 bases). Trimming stripped 6 bases from V and 3 bases from J, with 24 bases between. The CDR3 length is 17 residues. Germline V CDR1 and CDR2: SGHAT, FQNNGV. The CDR3 sequence is CASRPRAGGRASYEQYF. The DNA of the CDR3 is TGTGCCAGCAGACCCAGGGCCGGGGGGCGCGCGAGCTACGAGCAGTACTTC.

V gene TRBV9 combines with J gene TRBJ2-1; 9 positions agree with TRBD2. This CDR3 has 16 amino acids. The germline V gene has CDR1 SGDLS and CDR2 YYNGEE. Losses at the gene ends were 7 bases for V and 7 bases for J; bases not matched to a gene: 15. The CDR3 nucleotides are TGTGCCAGCGGGGCGGGGTTTGCGGGGGGGCAGAATGAGCAGTTCTTC. It yields the protein CASGAGFAGGQNEQFF.

The gene calls are TRBV28 and TRBJ2-3, with 10 nucleotides matching TRBD2. After removal of 3 bases from V and 1 base from J, the junction contained 4 bases not matched to a gene. Germline lookup yields CDR1 MDHEN and CDR2 SYDVKM. The CDR3 has 16 amino acids. CDR3 residues: CASSFSGTSGTDTQYF. Written as DNA, the CDR3 is TGTGCCAGCAGTTTCTCCGGGACTAGCGGCACAGATACGCAGTATTTT.

This clone was observed a few times. The CDR3 DNA sequence: TGTGCCAGCAGTCACGACAGGGGAGGCTACGAGCAGTACTTC. Encoded protein: CASSHDRGGYEQYF. J is TRBJ2-7 and V is TRBV5-5; 8 nucleotides match TRBD1. Per germline, CDR1 SGHKS and CDR2 YYEKEE (reference sequence). V lost 5 bases, J lost 3 bases, and 7 bases stayed unmatched. This CDR3 region has 14 residues.

The chain employs TRBV9 and TRBJ2-7; D gene uncertain. CDR1 is SGDLS, CDR2 YYNGEE, per germline. The CDR3 sequence is 12 residues long. V lost 4 bases to trimming and J lost 5 bases, with 10 bases between them. The CDR3 sequence is CASSPQGDEQYF. The CDR3 nucleotides are TGTGCCAGCAGCCCTCAAGGAGACGAGCAGTACTTC.

This clone appeared a few times. The gene calls are TRBV28 and TRBJ2-6; 8 bases map to TRBD1. This CDR3 region has 17 residues. J was trimmed by 2 bases and V by 3 bases; bases with no gene match: 6. In germline, CDR1 is MDHEN, CDR2 SYDVKM. Written as DNA, the CDR3 is TGTGCCAGCAGTTTCGGGAGCAGGGGGCCTGGGGCCAACGTCCTGACTTTC. This sequence encodes CASSFGSRGPGANVLTF.

This clone turned up a few times. V gene TRBV11-2 combines with J gene TRBJ2-2; 10 bases map to TRBD2. CDR1 is SGHAT, CDR2 FQNNGV, per germline. The CDR3 length is 16 residues. V shed 5 bases, J shed 1 base, and the junction held 4 bases outside the gene matches. CDR3 bases: TGTGCCAGCAGCACCCGGACTAGCGGGAACACCGGGGAGCTGTTTTTT. This codes for CASSTRTSGNTGELFF.

This clone has just a few counts. The chain uses TRBV30 and TRBJ1-5; TRBD1 aligns across 7 bases. The CDR3 is made up of 15 amino acids. Germline CDR1 GTSNPN, CDR2 SVGIG (reference sequence). V dropped 1 base and J dropped 0; count of bases not matched to a gene: 3. The chain's CDR3 is CAWSAYRGSNQPQHF. CDR3 DNA: TGTGCCTGGAGTGCTTACAGGGGTAGCAATCAGCCCCAGCATTTT.

The DNA for the CDR3 is TGTGCCAGCATAGGGGTGGGTACGACTGAAGCTTTCTTT. Its protein product is CASIGVGTTEAFF. The rearrangement uses TRBV5-5 and TRBJ1-1; possibly TRBD1 for D (5 bases). V was pared by 6 bases and J by 5 bases, with 14 bases between. Germline V gene lookup returns CDR1 SGHKS and CDR2 YYEKEE (reference sequence). The CDR3 spans 13 residues. The variable domain in full, completed from reference TRBV5-5 and TRBJ1-1, reads DAGVTQSPTHLIKTRGQQVTLRCSPISGHKSVSWYQQVLGQGPQFIFQYYEKEERGRGNFPDRFSARQFPNYSSELNVNALLLGDSALYLCASIGVGTTEAFFGQGTRLTVV.

This clone appeared a few times. The chain has TRBV10-3 and TRBJ2-5, with D possibly TRBD2 on 6 matching bases. The CDR3 covers 15 residues. The germline V gene encodes CDR1 ENHRY and CDR2 SYGVKD. The V gene lost 0 bases and the J gene lost 5 bases, with 13 bases spanning the gap. This CDR3 is CAISESFRGRETQYF. DNA of the CDR3: TGTGCCATCAGTGAGTCGTTTCGAGGGAGGGAGACCCAGTACTTC.

V usage is TRBV28 and J usage is TRBJ1-1, with a weak D call TRBD1 (5 bases). The CDR3 is 14 residues long. Germline V gene lookup returns CDR1 MDHEN and CDR2 SYDVKM. V lost 3 bases to trimming and J lost 0 bases, with 8 bases between them. CDR3 amino acids: CASSFTGLNTEAFF. CDR3 nucleotides: TGTGCCAGCAGTTTCACAGGTTTGAACACTGAAGCTTTCTTT.

This rearrangement joins TRBV19 to TRBJ2-7; D is uncertain. Germline-derived CDR1 and CDR2 are LNHDA and SQIVND (reference sequence). V was pared by 3 bases and J by 0 bases, with 3 bases between. The CDR3 consists of 12 residues. The CDR3 spells CASSMSSYEQYF. The CDR3 nucleotides read TGTGCCAGTAGTATGAGCTCCTACGAGCAGTACTTC.

This clone was detected a few times. This chain joins TRBV15 and TRBJ2-3; 7 bases line up with TRBD1. Trimming cost V 1 base and J 11 bases; bases outside gene matches: 3. CDR1 and CDR2 from the germline V gene are LNHNV and YYDKDF (reference sequence). CDR3 size: 12 residues. CDR3 residues: CATSRVGQRQYF. The CDR3 DNA is TGTGCCACCAGCAGAGTGGGACAGAGGCAGTATTTT.

The sample holds a few counts of this clone. The chain joins TRBV7-9 to TRBJ1-1, with 8 bases fitting TRBD1. The CDR3 has 14 amino acids. The V gene end was trimmed by 5 bases and the J gene end by 6 bases; junction bases not matched to a gene: 8. Germline-derived CDR1 and CDR2 are SEHNR and FQNEAQ (reference sequence). CDR3 nucleotides: TGTGCCAGCAGCCCCAGGGGGCCAGCCCCTGAAGCTTTCTTT. Amino acids: CASSPRGPAPEAFF.

V usage is TRBV19 and J usage is TRBJ1-1; TRBD1 aligns across 11 bases. V was clipped by 4 bases and J by 10 bases; unmatched bases: 5. Per germline, CDR1 LNHDA and CDR2 SQIVND (reference sequence). This CDR3 spans 13 amino acids. The CDR3 region has the DNA TGTGCCAGTAGTAAACGGACAGGGGGCGCAGCTTTCTTT. This gives the protein CASSKRTGGAAFF.

The chain is built from TRBV11-2 and TRBJ2-6, with D perhaps matching TRBD1 (5 bases). Germline CDR1 reads SGHAT; CDR2 reads FQNNGV. Trimming pared 0 bases from V and 0 bases from J, leaving 9 bases between. The CDR3 loop spans 17 amino acids. The CDR3 DNA is TGTGCCAGCAGCTTAGATGCAGGGCACTCTGGGGCCAACGTCCTGACTTTC. It yields the protein CASSLDAGHSGANVLTF.

This sequence joins TRBV4-1 and TRBJ1-6; TRBD1 matches 9 bases. V shed 1 base and J 0 bases; nucleotides not matched to a gene: 7. Per the germline V gene, CDR1 is MGHRA and CDR2 is YSYEKL. The CDR3 is 19 amino acids. DNA of the CDR3: TGCGCCAGCAGCCAAGGTTTTGGGACAGGGAGCTCCTATAATTCACCCCTCCACTTT. It yields the protein CASSQGFGTGSSYNSPLHF.

This clone was observed a few times. V usage is TRBV10-3 and J usage is TRBJ1-2; D gene ambiguous. The germline CDR1 and CDR2 sequences are ENHRY and SYGVKD. Trimming removed 7 bases from V and 0 bases from J, with 12 bases in between. This CDR3 has 14 residues. This CDR3 reads CAITEGRANYGYTF. The CDR3 bases are TGTGCCATCACCGAGGGCAGAGCTAACTATGGCTACACCTTC.

This clone has only a few counts. This rearrangement joins TRBV5-4 to TRBJ2-3; 7 bases match TRBD2. The CDR3 loop spans 14 amino acids. The ends lost 0 bases at V and 4 bases at J; junction bases unmatched: 2. Germline V CDR1 and CDR2: SGHNT, YYREEE (reference sequence). The CDR3 nucleotides read TGTGCCAGCAGCTTGGGGAGCGGGGCAGATACGCAGTATTTT. Encoded protein: CASSLGSGADTQYF.

The chain joins TRBV29-1 to TRBJ2-2, with a possible D match to TRBD2 (5 bases). There are 14 residues in the CDR3. Trimming cost V 4 bases and J 3 bases, with 12 bases left between them. CDR1 and CDR2 from the germline V gene are SQVTM and ANQGSEA. The DNA for the CDR3 is TGCAGCGTTGGGCGGGCGCGGGACACCGGGGAGCTGTTTTTT. Translated: CSVGRARDTGELFF.

The CDR3: CASSWGRTGGNEQFF. CDR3 DNA: TGCGCCAGCAGCTGGGGCCGGACAGGGGGCAATGAGCAGTTCTTC. The gene calls are TRBV4-1 and TRBJ2-1; 10 bases map to TRBD1. From germline, CDR1 is MGHRA and CDR2 YSYEKL. V lost 5 bases to trimming and J lost 6 bases; unmatched junction nucleotides: 7. The CDR3 spans 15 residues.

V is TRBV18 and J is TRBJ2-3, with 7 bases lining up with TRBD2. Trimming at V came to 5 bases and at J to 3 bases, leaving 5 bases not matched to a gene. This CDR3 region has 14 residues. Germline V gives CDR1 KGHSH, CDR2 LQKENI. The CDR3: CASSKTGLTDTQYF. The CDR3 DNA is TGTGCCAGCTCAAAAACGGGACTAACAGATACGCAGTATTTT.